This T cell receptor beta chain was profiled in a study of response to subunit inactivated influenza vaccine. The study's findings and limits: With each seasonal influenza vaccination, the authors suggested, few new T cells are recruited.

The CDR3 is 13 residues long. Trimming left V 6 bases short and J 1 base short, with 8 bases between. The germline V gene has CDR1 MNHEY and CDR2 SMNVEV (reference sequence). This clonotype turned up a few times. Its specificity is unknown. One entry per CDR3 protein results from TCRdb running MiXCR on the RT-PCR reads. The table includes fewer than 400,000 distinct CDR3 sequences, around a fifth detected once. The origin of this receptor is a man aged 50 to 75 who received an inactivated influenza vaccine. This specimen was PBMCs from blood, taken about 20 months after vaccination. This chain connects TRBV27 to TRBJ2-3; possible D gene TRBD2, 6 bases. The CDR3 loop is CASRTGGTDTQYF. CDR3 DNA: TGTGCCAGCAGAACGGGGGGCACAGATACGCAGTATTTT.